These T cell receptor beta chains were read from a single sample in a study of T cells in Graves' hyperthyroidism and ophthalmopathy. TCRdb used MiXCR to reprocess the multiplex PCR reads, holding one entry per CDR3 protein. The sample includes fewer than 750,000 distinct CDR3 sequences, 14% to 15% seen only once; the top ten take 4.3%. What was sequenced was blood. These receptors all stem from a woman aged 40 to 50 with Graves' ophthalmopathy. Both conserved end residues are trimmed from each CDR3. Fields, in order: V gene, J gene, clone size, CDR3 protein. The listing skips clone size in some rows; elsewhere it reads once, few, many or a size class.

TRBV11-2	TRBJ2-5	-	ASSFGGAEETQY
TRBV27	TRBJ2-7	many	ASSLQRGYEQY
TRBV7-8	TRBJ2-7	many	ASSSLGTGNPYEQY
TRBV24-1	TRBJ1-5	many	ATSDGGTGANQPQH
TRBV19	TRBJ1-1	few	ASTLGANTEAF
TRBV2	TRBJ1-6	-	ASRDKGVSPLH
TRBV4-1	TRBJ2-7	many	ASSQREGGAYEQY
TRBV12-3/TRBV12-4	TRBJ1-5	many	ASTEGGSNQPQH
TRBV6-4	TRBJ1-3	many	ASSRGQRTSGNTIY
TRBV20-1	TRBJ1-2	-	SANSRQDSYT
TRBV6-2/TRBV6-3	TRBJ2-7	many	ASTDRDFHYEQY
TRBV6-5	TRBJ2-7	many	ASRGTTYEQY
TRBV15	TRBJ2-5	many	ATSRVGSLQETQY
TRBV28	TRBJ1-1	many	ASSIPQGARMNTEAF
TRBV28	TRBJ2-7	-	ASDSGSSYEQY
TRBV27	TRBJ2-5	many	ASSLYAGGLETQY
TRBV10-3	TRBJ1-3	many	AISESYGKGNTIY
TRBV12-3/TRBV12-4	TRBJ1-5	many	ASRLQDTGNQPQH
TRBV18	TRBJ2-2	-	ASSPRNLLMLNTGELF
TRBV6-1	TRBJ1-5	-	ASSRDRAGGQPQH
TRBV27	TRBJ2-6	few	ASSSGIATGFYNVLT
TRBV7-9	TRBJ2-5	many	ASSSPTSGVVQETQY
TRBV28	TRBJ2-7	many	ASKRGDTSYEQY
TRBV7-9	TRBJ2-5	many	ASSLATGVGETQY
TRBV6-1	TRBJ2-2	many	ASSPLAGGSGELF
TRBV7-2	TRBJ2-5	many	ASSLEWNQETQY
TRBV18	TRBJ1-1	few	ASSSNKNTEAF
TRBV20-1	TRBJ2-7	many	SALAGESYEQY
TRBV4-2	TRBJ1-1	many	ASSQTQMNTEAF
TRBV12-3/TRBV12-4	TRBJ1-6	many	ASSQTGGISPLH
TRBV18	TRBJ1-2	-	ASSPTDRYYGYT